The 22 T cell receptor beta chains reported below all come from one sample, sequenced in a study of cytomegalovirus exposure and HLA in healthy donors. PCR primers comprised 60 Vbeta and 13 Jbeta primers. Measured with immunoSEQ multiplex PCR; TCRdb has only the in-frame clones, and not every one. The sample shows 100,000 to 150,000 clones, less than 75% of them seen only once. The sample consisted of PBMCs. These receptors were taken from a woman in her forties in good health and CMV-seropositive.

The gene calls are TRBV28 and TRBJ2-7; TRBD1 might be the D (5 bases). The CDR3 totals 15 residues. Trimming removed 3 bases from V and 0 bases from J, with 12 bases in between. Germline assignment: CDR1 MDHEN and CDR2 SYDVKM. For the CDR3, the DNA is TGTGCCAGCAGTTTGGGGCTGGCCAGCTCCTACGAGCAGTACTTC. This gives the protein CASSLGLASSYEQYF.

In its sample, this clone was seen once. V gene TRBV6-1 combines with J gene TRBJ2-2; a weak D match, TRBD1 (6 bases). CDR3 size: 17 residues. CDR1 MNHNS and CDR2 SASEGT come from the germline V gene. V shed 3 bases and J shed 3 bases, with 17 bases lying between them. The CDR3 protein is CASSDRQTGGDTGELFF. The CDR3 DNA sequence: TGTGCCAGCAGTGACCGCCAGACAGGAGGAGACACCGGGGAGCTGTTTTTT.

The chain links TRBV7-9 to TRBJ2-7, with 7 bases fitting TRBD1. V lost 4 bases to trimming and J lost 5 bases; unmatched junction nucleotides: 14. CDR1 SEHNR and CDR2 FQNEAQ come from the germline V gene (reference sequence). CDR3 length equals 16 residues. The CDR3 loop is CASSSQGYGPIDEQYF. The CDR3 DNA reads TGTGCCAGCAGCTCACAGGGGTATGGGCCCATCGACGAGCAGTACTTC.

The J gene is TRBJ2-1, the V gene TRBV7-2; 10 nucleotides line up with TRBD1. From germline, CDR1 is SGHTA and CDR2 FQGNSA. The CDR3 has 15 amino acids. The V segment lost 3 bases and the J segment 6 bases; nucleotides outside the gene matches: 5. The CDR3 protein is CASSFFGTGVNEQFF. Written as DNA, the CDR3 is TGTGCCAGCAGCTTTTTCGGGACAGGGGTCAATGAGCAGTTCTTC. The complete variable domain, with remaining parts taken from reference TRBV7-2 and TRBJ2-1, reads GAGVSQSPSNKVTEKGKDVELRCDPISGHTALYWYRQSLGQGLEFLIYFQGNSAPDKSGLPSDRFSAERTGGSVSTLTIQRTQQEDSAVYLCASSFFGTGVNEQFFGPGTRLTVL.

The J gene is TRBJ2-2, the V gene TRBV7-3; D might be TRBD1 (6 bases). Germline CDR1 reads SGHTA; CDR2 reads FQGTGA. CDR3 size: 13 residues. The V and J ends lost 4 bases and 5 bases respectively, with 8 bases between them. CDR3 sequence reads: CASSSQGTGELFF. CDR3 in DNA: TGTGCCAGCAGCTCCCAGGGGACCGGGGAGCTGTTTTTT.

This rearrangement joins TRBV19 to TRBJ2-3; a weak D match, TRBD1 (5 bases). The V gene's germline CDR1 is LNHDA and CDR2 SQIVND (reference sequence). V lost 5 bases and J lost 2, with 14 bases in between. The CDR3 covers 15 residues. The CDR3 DNA sequence: TGTGCCAGTAGTGTCGGAACAGGCTTCACAGATACGCAGTATTTT. It specifies CASSVGTGFTDTQYF.

This clone has a handful of counts. The rearrangement links TRBV7-2 to TRBJ2-2; D remains ambiguous. This CDR3 has 13 residues. V was pared by 6 bases and J by 5 bases, with 10 bases between. Germline V gene data show CDR1 as SGHTA and CDR2 as FQGNSA. DNA for the CDR3: TGTGCCAGCAGTCCTGTAATAACCGGGGAGCTGTTTTTT. Protein: CASSPVITGELFF. The full variable domain, with the rest looked up from reference TRBV7-2 and TRBJ2-2, is GAGVSQSPSNKVTEKGKDVELRCDPISGHTALYWYRQSLGQGLEFLIYFQGNSAPDKSGLPSDRFSAERTGGSVSTLTIQRTQQEDSAVYLCASSPVITGELFFGEGSRLTVL.

The rearrangement uses TRBV5-5 and TRBJ1-2; D gene uncertain. V was trimmed by 3 bases and J by 4 bases, leaving 13 bases between them. The CDR3 is made up of 14 amino acids. Germline lookup yields CDR1 SGHKS and CDR2 YYEKEE (reference sequence). The CDR3 reads CASSSGPRSYGYTF. DNA for the CDR3: TGTGCCAGCAGCTCGGGTCCGAGGAGCTATGGCTACACCTTC.

The genes are TRBV4-1 and TRBJ2-6; no definite D call. This CDR3 region has 17 residues. The germline V and J ends were trimmed by 1 base and 1 base, with 11 bases remaining between them. Germline CDR1 reads MGHRA; CDR2 reads YSYEKL. The CDR3, as DNA: TGCGCCAGCAGCCAAGTCCGAGACTCTTCTGGGGCCAACGTCCTGACTTTC. Its translation: CASSQVRDSSGANVLTF.

In its sample, this clone is medium-sized. CDR3 nucleotides: TGTGCCAGCAGTGACTCGGTCGACTACTCAACCTACGAGCAGTACTTC. This translates into CASSDSVDYSTYEQYF. The J gene is TRBJ2-7, the V gene TRBV6-4; perhaps TRBD2 as D (5 bases). V gave up 0 bases and J gave up 2 bases, with 14 bases separating them. In germline, CDR1 is MRHNA, CDR2 SNTAGT. The CDR3 has 16 amino acids.

The rearrangement joins TRBV27 to TRBJ2-7; D perhaps matches TRBD2 (7 bases). CDR1 is MNHEY and CDR2 is SMNVEV in the germline V gene (reference sequence). V was trimmed by 5 bases and J by 2 bases, leaving 22 bases between them. The CDR3 is made up of 17 amino acids. Written as DNA, the CDR3 is TGTGCCAGCAGTATCATGGTCGATAAGGGGGGGACCTACGAGCAGTACTTC. Translation gives CASSIMVDKGGTYEQYF.

V is TRBV28 and J is TRBJ2-6; 9 bases line up with TRBD2. Germline V gene sequence: CDR1 MDHEN, CDR2 SYDVKM. CDR3 length: 16 residues. Trimming cost V 8 bases and J 3 bases; bases outside gene matches: 8. CDR3 in DNA: TGTGCCAGCTTTGCGGGAGGGCCCGGTGGGGCCAACGTCCTGACTTTC. Translated, it gives CASFAGGPGGANVLTF.

The rearrangement joins TRBV6-4 to TRBJ2-3, with 7 bases aligning to TRBD1. This CDR3 has 17 residues. The V gene's germline CDR1 is MRHNA and CDR2 SNTAGT. Trimming at V came to 6 bases and at J to 2 bases, leaving 14 bases not matched to a gene. The CDR3 DNA reads TGTGCCAGCAGAGAACATTCCGGGACAGCTAACACAGATACGCAGTATTTT. Translated, it gives CASREHSGTANTDTQYF.

The rearrangement joins TRBV14 to TRBJ2-1, with D unresolved. CDR1 is SGHDN and CDR2 is FVKESK in the germline V gene. Trimming took 0 bases from V and 5 from J, leaving 5 bases between them. The CDR3 covers 13 residues. CDR3 in DNA: TGTGCCAGCAGCCAAGAGAGAAACAATGAGCAGTTCTTC. This sequence encodes CASSQERNNEQFF.

About this clone itself: The identical CDR3 is also encoded by other nucleotide sequences in the sample. The rearrangement joins TRBV5-1 to TRBJ1-2, with D possibly being TRBD1 (5 bases). Germline V gene sequence: CDR1 SGHRS, CDR2 YFSETQ. Deletions cut 4 bases from V and 4 bases from J, with 8 bases between. There are 12 residues in the CDR3. CDR3 coding DNA: TGCGCCAGCAGCCTTGACAGCTATGGCTACACCTTC. It is translated as CASSLDSYGYTF.

The chain couples TRBV29-1 to TRBJ1-1, with 8 bases matching TRBD1. CDR3 length equals 14 residues. J gave up 5 bases and V 1 base, and 6 bases lay outside the gene matches. Germline CDR1 SQVTM, CDR2 ANQGSEA. CDR3 in amino acids: CSVEVPGGWTEAFF. The CDR3 coding sequence is TGCAGCGTTGAAGTACCAGGGGGCTGGACTGAAGCTTTCTTT. The full variable domain, with the rest looked up from reference TRBV29-1 and TRBJ1-1, is SAVISQKPSRDICQRGTSLTIQCQVDSQVTMMFWYRQQPGQSLTLIATANQGSEATYESGFVIDKFPISRPNLTFSTLTVSNMSPEDSSIYLCSVEVPGGWTEAFFGQGTRLTVV.

This chain links TRBV9 with TRBJ2-7; 15 nucleotides match TRBD2. Per germline, CDR1 SGDLS and CDR2 YYNGEE. V trimming: 1 base; J trimming: 0 bases; junction bases outside the gene matches: 8. This CDR3 is 19 amino acids long. The DNA of the CDR3 is TGTGCCAGCAGCGTAACAGCCGGGACTAGCGGGAGGTCCTCCTACGAGCAGTACTTC. Translation gives CASSVTAGTSGRSSYEQYF.

This clone was seen a few times. The chain joins TRBV18 to TRBJ1-1; D call uncertain. Trimming stripped 4 bases from V and 1 base from J, with 19 bases between. The CDR3 sequence is 17 residues long. Per the germline V gene, CDR1 is KGHSH and CDR2 is LQKENI. CDR3 sequence: CASSRVGASARNTEAFF. CDR3 nucleotide sequence: TGTGCCAGCTCACGTGTGGGCGCTTCGGCGAGGAACACTGAAGCTTTCTTT. Filled out from reference TRBV18 and TRBJ1-1, the complete variable domain reads NAGVMQNPRHLVRRRGQEARLRCSPMKGHSHVYWYRQLPEEGLKFMVYLQKENIIDESGMPKERFSAEFPKEGPSILRIQQVVRGDSAAYFCASSRVGASARNTEAFFGQGTRLTVV.

The chain couples TRBV30 to TRBJ2-7; no clear D. Germline lookup yields CDR1 GTSNPN and CDR2 SVGIG (reference sequence). This CDR3 is built from 10 residues. CDR3 in DNA: TGTGCGATGAGCTCCTACGAGCAGTACTTC. As protein: CAMSSYEQYF.

This sequence joins TRBV7-8 and TRBJ2-7; 12 bases match TRBD2. CDR1 SGHVS and CDR2 FQNEAQ come from the germline V gene. The junction had 3 bases not matched to a gene; V was cut back by 0 bases and J by 3 bases. This CDR3 has 16 amino acids. Here the CDR3 reads CASSLATSGGIYEQYF. The CDR3 DNA is TGTGCCAGCAGCTTAGCGACTAGCGGGGGAATCTACGAGCAGTACTTC.

V gene TRBV2 combines with J gene TRBJ1-5, with 10 bases matching TRBD1. The V gene end was trimmed by 2 bases and the J gene end by 4 bases; junction bases not matched to a gene: 5. Germline CDR1 and CDR2: SNHLY and FYNNEI. The CDR3 runs to 16 residues. DNA for the CDR3: TGTGCCAGCAGTGAACGGCGACAGGGGGCGAATCAGCCCCAGCATTTT. Translating gives CASSERRQGANQPQHF.

The chain links TRBV14 to TRBJ1-2; D perhaps matches TRBD1 (6 bases). The CDR3 consists of 16 residues. Germline CDR1 and CDR2: SGHDN and FVKESK. V lost 1 base to trimming and J lost 7 bases, with 19 bases between them. CDR3 residues: CASSQASWGRLGGYTF. The CDR3 nucleotides read TGTGCCAGCAGCCAAGCGTCTTGGGGGCGCTTAGGTGGCTACACCTTC.